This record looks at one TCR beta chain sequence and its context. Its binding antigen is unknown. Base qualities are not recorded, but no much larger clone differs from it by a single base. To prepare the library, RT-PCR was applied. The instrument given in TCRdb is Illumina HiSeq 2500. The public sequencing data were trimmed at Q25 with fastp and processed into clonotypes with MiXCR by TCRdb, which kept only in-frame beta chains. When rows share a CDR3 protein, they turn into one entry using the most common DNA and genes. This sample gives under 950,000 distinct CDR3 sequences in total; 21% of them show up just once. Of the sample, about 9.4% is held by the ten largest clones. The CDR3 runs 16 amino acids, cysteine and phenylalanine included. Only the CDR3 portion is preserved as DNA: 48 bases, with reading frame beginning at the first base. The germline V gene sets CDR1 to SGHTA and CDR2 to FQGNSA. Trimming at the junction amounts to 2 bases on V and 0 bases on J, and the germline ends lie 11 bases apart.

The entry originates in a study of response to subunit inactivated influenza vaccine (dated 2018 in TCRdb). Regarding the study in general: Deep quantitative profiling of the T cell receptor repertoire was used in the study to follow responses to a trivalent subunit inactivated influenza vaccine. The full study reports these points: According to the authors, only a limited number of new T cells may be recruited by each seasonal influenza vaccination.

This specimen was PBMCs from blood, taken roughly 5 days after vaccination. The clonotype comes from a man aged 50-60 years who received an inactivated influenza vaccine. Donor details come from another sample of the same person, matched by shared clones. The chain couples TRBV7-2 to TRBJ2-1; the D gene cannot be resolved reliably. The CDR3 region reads CASSLLSGSSYNEQFF. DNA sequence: TGTGCCAGCAGCTTATTGTCAGGCAGCTCCTACAATGAGCAGTTCTTC.